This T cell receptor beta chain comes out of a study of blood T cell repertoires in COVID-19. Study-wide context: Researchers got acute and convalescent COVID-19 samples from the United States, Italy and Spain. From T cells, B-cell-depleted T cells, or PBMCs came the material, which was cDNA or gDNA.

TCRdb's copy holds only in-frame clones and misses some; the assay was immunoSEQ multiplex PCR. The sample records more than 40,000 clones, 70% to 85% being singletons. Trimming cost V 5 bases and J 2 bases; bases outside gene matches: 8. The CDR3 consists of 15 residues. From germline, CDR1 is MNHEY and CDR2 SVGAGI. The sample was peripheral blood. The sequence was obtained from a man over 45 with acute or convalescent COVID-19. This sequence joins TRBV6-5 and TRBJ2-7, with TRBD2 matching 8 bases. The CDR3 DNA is TGTGCCAGCAGTCCAACGGCGCGGGGGGCCTACGAGCAGTACTTC. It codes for CASSPTARGAYEQYF.